The subject of this entry is one TCR beta chain. The antigen it recognizes is unknown. Base qualities are not recorded, but no much larger clone differs from it by a single base. The record originates from a study of blood T cells in healthy people across ages (dated by TCRdb to 2014 to 2015). Regarding the research as a whole: In model experiments, template switching captured roughly one uniquely barcoded TCR beta cDNA molecule for every two T cells. Using deep sequencing normalized with unique cDNA molecular identifiers, the study measured how TCR beta repertoire diversity changes with age. The donors were divided into four age groups: young (average approximately 17 years), middle-aged (around 41), aged (approximately 64) and long-lived (about 79). To avoid experimental bias, donors of different ages were distributed randomly across sequencing lanes. For two donors (one aged 18 to 29 and one aged 80 or older), the study analyzed two additional independent replicas of 1 million unique cDNA reads from the same blood draw. Beyond this particular receptor, the publication reports: The CMV infection status of donors was not known, potentially confounding age-related changes in expanded clonotypes. Since profiling was done on bulk unsorted PBMCs, naive and antigen-experienced compartments could not be conclusively compared. As age increased, observed TCR beta diversity per million T cells dropped in a roughly linear way, and a significant reduction was already evident by age 40. Estimates of total diversity based on one million sequenced T cells were regarded as lower bounds and as underestimates. The percentage of naive T cells measured by flow cytometry correlated strongly with observed TCR beta diversity. Compared with the aged group, the long-lived group had more naive CD4+ T cells, fewer expanded clones and increased TCR diversity, a pattern suggesting age selection.

CDR3 length: 13 amino acids, cysteine to phenylalanine. Of the read, only the CDR3 DNA is kept; its 39 bases are in frame from base 1. Per the germline V gene, SGHTA is the CDR1 and FQGTGA is the CDR2. V drops 7 bases and J drops 6 bases, leaving 14 bases in between. Preparation of the library involved 5' RACE. Sequencing was carried out with an Illumina HiSeq 2500. A second PCR of about 6 to 11 cycles was performed with a sample-barcoded 5' primer and a J-beta primer mix. A unique molecular identifier was introduced onto each TCR beta cDNA molecule by a template-switch 5' adaptor carrying 12 random nucleotides. At least 2.5 million CDR3-containing paired-end reads were obtained from each sample. All of the RNA was converted into first-strand cDNA using the Mint cDNA synthesis kit, with a TRBC-specific oligonucleotide serving as the primer. Following uracil-DNA glycosylase treatment, a first 18-cycle PCR with universal primers M1SS and BC2_uni_R was performed on all cDNA. The authors' pipeline ran thus. For normalization, 1 million high-quality reads, each with a distinct molecular identifier, were randomly selected from each sample. Instead of being binned into consensus sequences, reads with shared molecular identifiers were discarded. MiTCR, set to a Q25 quality threshold and the strictest error-elimination algorithm, was used for CDR3 identification, clonotype clustering and error correction. A nonparametric unseen species model with Euler transformation was used to estimate a lower bound on total TCR beta diversity. TCRdb redid the processing of the public reads, applying fastp at Q25 and MiXCR, and retained in-frame beta chains. Records with the same CDR3 protein are collapsed into one entry carrying the most frequent genes and DNA. For this entry, the V and J calls and clone size follow TCRdb and not the study's own pipeline. The sample profile shows hundreds of thousands of distinct CDR3 sequences; about 42% of them were found once. The ten largest clones represent roughly 18% of the sample.

The roughly 39 donors, aged roughly 6 to 95 years, were systemically healthy Caucasian individuals from Russia. Each donor gave ten milliliters of peripheral blood, collected into EDTA-treated Vacutainer tubes. PBMCs were isolated by Ficoll-Paque density-gradient centrifugation, with at least 6 million obtained per sample. Total RNA, at least 6 micrograms per sample, was extracted from PBMCs with Trizol reagent. The percentages of naive CD45RAhigh/CD27high T cells were determined by flow cytometry on a PBMC aliquot from every donor. The chain was built from TRBV7-3 and TRBJ2-3, with TRBD1 tentatively as D gene (5 bases match). This clonotype was obtained from a man older than 75 in good health. Sequencing was done on a sample of blood. The CDR3 reads as follows: CASTLRPGDTQYF. The nucleotide sequence is given as TGTGCCAGCACCCTCCGTCCAGGGGATACGCAGTATTTT.